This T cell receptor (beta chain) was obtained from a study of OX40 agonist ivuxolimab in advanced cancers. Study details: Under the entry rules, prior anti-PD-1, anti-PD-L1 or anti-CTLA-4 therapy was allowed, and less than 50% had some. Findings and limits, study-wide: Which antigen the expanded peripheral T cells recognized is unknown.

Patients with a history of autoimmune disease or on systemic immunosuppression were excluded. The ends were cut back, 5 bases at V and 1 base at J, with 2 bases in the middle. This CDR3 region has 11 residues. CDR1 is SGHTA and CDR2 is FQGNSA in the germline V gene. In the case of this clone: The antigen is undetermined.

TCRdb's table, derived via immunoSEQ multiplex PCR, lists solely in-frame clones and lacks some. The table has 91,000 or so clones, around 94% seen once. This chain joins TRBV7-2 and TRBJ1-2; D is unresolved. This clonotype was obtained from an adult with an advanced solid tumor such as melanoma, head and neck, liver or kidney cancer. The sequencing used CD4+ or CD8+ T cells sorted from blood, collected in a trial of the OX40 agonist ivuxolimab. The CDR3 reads CASSLNYGYTF. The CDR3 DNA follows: TGTGCCAGCAGCCTTAACTATGGCTACACCTTC.